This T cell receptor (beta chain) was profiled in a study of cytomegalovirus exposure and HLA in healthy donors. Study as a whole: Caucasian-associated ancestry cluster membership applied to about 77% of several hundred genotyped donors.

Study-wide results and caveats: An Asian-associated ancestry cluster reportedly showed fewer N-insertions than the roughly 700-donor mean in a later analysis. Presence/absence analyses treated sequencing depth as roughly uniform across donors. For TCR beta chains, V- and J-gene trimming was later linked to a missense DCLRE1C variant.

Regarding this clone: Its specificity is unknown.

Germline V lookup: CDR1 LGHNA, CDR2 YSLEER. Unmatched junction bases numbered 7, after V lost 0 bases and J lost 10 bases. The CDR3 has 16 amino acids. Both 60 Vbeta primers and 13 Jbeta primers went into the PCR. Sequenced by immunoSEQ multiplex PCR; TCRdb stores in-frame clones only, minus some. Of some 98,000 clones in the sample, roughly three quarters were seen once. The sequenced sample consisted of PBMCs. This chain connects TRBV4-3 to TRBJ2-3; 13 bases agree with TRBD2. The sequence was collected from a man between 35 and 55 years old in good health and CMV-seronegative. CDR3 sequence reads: CASSQDGLAGARPQYF. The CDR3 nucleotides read TGCGCCAGCAGCCAAGACGGACTAGCGGGAGCCCGCCCGCAGTATTTT.